This T cell receptor (beta chain) was captured by sequencing in a study of shared clonotypes between healthy human individuals. In this sample, this clone turned up many times. Its cognate antigen is unknown. Overall study findings and caveats: It was the non-shared clonotypes that had lower generation probabilities than clonotypes shared by all four donors. Sharing of clonotypes among donors was expected to vary with sequencing depth.

Generated by immunoSEQ multiplex PCR, the TCRdb table keeps only in-frame clones and is missing some. This table holds around 750,000 clones, approximately 74% found once. Recent acute infections and vaccinations were absent in the healthy HIV-negative adult donors. CD4+ cell separation produced CD45RA+ naive and CD45RA-negative memory subsets. CDR1 is SEHNR and CDR2 is FQNEAQ in the germline V gene (reference sequence). The V and J ends lost 5 bases and 2 bases respectively, with 15 bases between them. The CDR3 consists of 15 residues. The receptor was derived from a young woman in good health. The V and J genes are TRBV7-9 and TRBJ2-5; D is unclear. The sample consisted of memory CD4+ T cells sorted from blood. The subset: CD45RA-negative fraction. CDR3 sequence reads: CASSPKRLLQETQYF. The CDR3 DNA reads TGTGCCAGCAGCCCTAAACGACTCCTTCAAGAGACCCAGTACTTC.